This T cell receptor beta chain comes out of a study of response to subunit inactivated influenza vaccine. TCRdb independently ran MiXCR on the RT-PCR reads; one entry per CDR3 protein. The sample yields some 850,000 distinct CDR3 sequences, about 18% seen once. This CDR3 has 14 amino acids. From germline, CDR1 is KGHDR and CDR2 SFDVKD. Trimming pared 3 bases from V and 1 base from J, leaving 3 bases between. The chain combines TRBV24-1 with TRBJ2-6, with D hard to call. Sample: PBMCs from blood, taken 5 days after vaccination. This clonotype was obtained from a man between 50 and 59 years old who received an inactivated influenza vaccine. This chain's CDR3 is CATSDRSGANVLTF. In nucleotides, the CDR3 is TGTGCCACCAGTGATCGGTCTGGGGCCAACGTCCTGACTTTC.